These 21 T cell receptor beta chains share one sample of origin, sequenced in a study of cytomegalovirus exposure and HLA in healthy donors. A multiplex PCR was run with 60 Vbeta primers and 13 Jbeta primers. Assay: immunoSEQ multiplex PCR; the TCRdb copy retains only in-frame clones and omits some. The table records 100,000 to 150,000 clones, 75% of them present only once. The sequencing input was PBMCs. Receptors were obtained from a woman aged 45 to 65 in good health and CMV-seronegative.

The chain uses TRBV19 and TRBJ2-1, with TRBD1 identical over 7 bases. Per the germline V gene, CDR1 is LNHDA and CDR2 is SQIVND (reference sequence). The CDR3 extends over 18 amino acids. After removal of 8 bases from V and 1 base from J, the junction contained 17 bases not matched to a gene. The CDR3, as DNA: TGTGCCAGTGGTAGGGGTCTTGCCGGGACAGTTTCCTACAATGAGCAGTTCTTC. It codes for CASGRGLAGTVSYNEQFF.

This clone was seen more than once but under ten times. The chain employs TRBV9 and TRBJ2-6; tentatively, D is TRBD1 (6 bases). CDR3 size: 20 residues. V lost 4 bases, J lost 0 bases, and 23 bases lay in between. Germline V gene data show CDR1 as SGDLS and CDR2 as YYNGEE. CDR3 nucleotides: TGTGCCAGCAGCTGGACCATTACCGGGACATCTAACTCTGGGGCCAACGTCCTGACTTTC. Protein product: CASSWTITGTSNSGANVLTF.

The chain is built from TRBV18 and TRBJ1-2; TRBD1 matches at 8 bases. Per germline, CDR1 KGHSH and CDR2 LQKENI. J was trimmed by 7 bases and V by 3 bases; bases with no gene match: 16. The CDR3 extends over 17 amino acids. The CDR3 reads CASSPRPADRASIGYTF. CDR3 in DNA: TGTGCCAGCTCACCGCGTCCGGCGGACAGGGCTTCTATTGGCTACACCTTC.

V is TRBV10-3 and J is TRBJ2-1; 7 nucleotides agree with TRBD2. The CDR3 is 16 amino acids. The junction had 12 bases not matched to a gene; V was cut back by 4 bases and J by 6 bases. Per germline, CDR1 ENHRY and CDR2 SYGVKD. CDR3 bases: TGTGCCATCAGTGGGGAGCGCGGGAGCGTCTCCAATGAGCAGTTCTTC. Its translation: CAISGERGSVSNEQFF.

The chain has TRBV9 and TRBJ2-2; D ambiguous. The CDR3 consists of 14 residues. Trimming took off 7 bases at V and 1 base at J, with 11 bases between the two ends. Looked up from germline, CDR1 is SGDLS and CDR2 is YYNGEE. The CDR3 is CASQKLMNTGELFF. CDR3 DNA: TGTGCCAGCCAGAAACTAATGAACACCGGGGAGCTGTTTTTT.

The V gene is TRBV5-8, the J gene TRBJ2-7; 8 nucleotides line up with TRBD2. V shed 2 bases, J shed 4 bases, and the junction held 5 bases outside the gene matches. Germline assignment: CDR1 SGHTS and CDR2 YDEGEE. CDR3 length equals 14 residues. Written as DNA, the CDR3 is TGTGCCAGCAGCTTCGGACTAGCAGGATACGAGCAGTACTTC. Protein: CASSFGLAGYEQYF. The full variable domain, rest sourced from reference TRBV5-8 and TRBJ2-7, is EAGVTQSPTHLIKTRGQQATLRCSPISGHTSVYWYQQALGLGLQFLLWYDEGEERNRGNFPPRFSGRQFPNYSSELNVNALELEDSALYLCASSFGLAGYEQYFGPGTRLTVT.

The gene calls are TRBV27 and TRBJ2-5; possibly TRBD2 for D (6 bases). Between the trimmed V and J ends, which lost 6 bases and 7 bases, there was a span of 21 bases. CDR1 and CDR2 from the germline V gene are MNHEY and SMNVEV (reference sequence). The CDR3 loop spans 15 amino acids. The CDR3, as DNA: TGTGCCAGCAGAAAACCGGGACTGGGGATAGGGACCCAGTACTTC. It yields the protein CASRKPGLGIGTQYF.

The J gene is TRBJ2-3, the V gene TRBV7-2; D may be TRBD2 (6 bases). V was trimmed by 5 bases and J by 2 bases, leaving 11 bases between them. Germline CDR1 is SGHTA and CDR2 is FQGNSA. The CDR3 loop spans 14 amino acids. This CDR3 is CASSQTGLTDTQYF. The CDR3 region has the DNA TGTGCCAGCAGCCAAACGGGACTCACAGATACGCAGTATTTT.

This chain connects TRBV6-6 to TRBJ2-1; D possibly corresponds to TRBD2 (6 bases). V lost 4 bases to trimming and J lost 0 bases, with 13 bases between them. Germline CDR1 reads MNHNY; CDR2 reads SVGAGI (reference sequence). The CDR3 extends over 16 amino acids. In DNA form, the CDR3 reads TGTGCCAGCAGTTTCTACGGGGGAAGCTCCTACAATGAGCAGTTCTTC. This sequence encodes CASSFYGGSSYNEQFF.

The genes are TRBV11-3 and TRBJ2-1; 9 bases agree with TRBD2. The CDR3 is 16 amino acids. Germline assignment: CDR1 SGHNT and CDR2 YENEEA. The V gene end was trimmed by 0 bases and the J gene end by 8 bases; junction bases not matched to a gene: 8. The CDR3 coding sequence is TGTGCCAGCAGCTTAGACGCGGGAGGGGAAGCTGATGAGCAGTTCTTC. Its translation: CASSLDAGGEADEQFF.

The chain combines TRBV4-1 with TRBJ2-5, with D tentatively TRBD2 (5 bases). V was clipped by 3 bases and J by 4 bases, with 12 bases between them. The germline V gene encodes CDR1 MGHRA and CDR2 YSYEKL. CDR3 length: 14 amino acids. In DNA, the CDR3 is TGCGCCAGCAGCCAGAAGGGAGTATCAGAGACCCAGTACTTC. Amino acids: CASSQKGVSETQYF.

This chain joins TRBV10-1 and TRBJ2-7; perhaps TRBD2 as D (5 bases). CDR3 length: 11 amino acids. With 7 bases removed from V and 11 bases from J, the gap between germline ends came to 15 bases. Germline CDR1 and CDR2: WNHNN and SYGVQD (reference sequence). This chain's CDR3 is CASIGGSKKYF. As DNA, the CDR3 is TGCGCCAGCATCGGAGGATCTAAGAAGTACTTC.

Remarks on this clone: This CDR3 is also generated by other DNA sequences in the sample. CDR3 in amino acids: CASSYSGGRGANVLTF. DNA for the CDR3: TGTGCCAGCAGTTACTCCGGGGGGCGTGGGGCCAACGTCCTGACTTTC. This chain links TRBV6-6 with TRBJ2-6, with D tentatively TRBD2 (7 bases). The CDR3 spans 16 residues. Looked up from germline, CDR1 is MNHNY and CDR2 is SVGAGI (reference sequence). Trimming stripped 0 bases from V and 3 bases from J, with 9 bases between.

This clone was recorded a few times. V is TRBV5-5 and J is TRBJ2-2; TRBD2 aligns across 7 bases. The CDR3 loop spans 16 amino acids. Trimming cost V 4 bases and J 2 bases; bases outside gene matches: 8. CDR1 is SGHKS and CDR2 is YYEKEE in the germline V gene (reference sequence). CDR3 sequence reads: CASSTTGTTNTGELFF. For the CDR3, the DNA is TGTGCCAGCAGCACCACCGGGACTACCAACACCGGGGAGCTGTTTTTT.

This clone was seen only once. This rearrangement joins TRBV14 to TRBJ2-5, with 7 bases fitting TRBD1. From germline, CDR1 is SGHDN and CDR2 FVKESK. The CDR3 length is 13 residues. Trimming took 1 base from V and 4 from J; bases not matched to a gene: 0. CDR3 protein: CASSQGDRETQYF. CDR3 in DNA: TGTGCCAGCAGCCAAGGGGACAGAGAGACCCAGTACTTC.

Only a few counts were recorded for this clone. This rearrangement joins TRBV28 to TRBJ1-1; perhaps TRBD1 as D (5 bases). CDR3 size: 15 residues. V was shortened by 6 bases and J by 4 bases, with 18 bases between the two germline ends. The germline V gene encodes CDR1 MDHEN and CDR2 SYDVKM. The CDR3 sequence is CASSPWGGRGTEAFF. Here the CDR3 DNA reads TGTGCCAGCAGCCCATGGGGAGGGAGGGGCACTGAAGCTTTCTTT.

V gene TRBV7-3 combines with J gene TRBJ2-7; D gene uncertain. This CDR3 has 12 residues. Per germline, CDR1 SGHTA and CDR2 FQGTGA. The ends were cut back, 6 bases at V and 7 bases at J, with 13 bases in the middle. The DNA for the CDR3 is TGTGCCAGCAGTCCCGGTGGTTTGGAGCAGTACTTC. It yields the protein CASSPGGLEQYF.

The chain is built from TRBV11-2 and TRBJ2-5; D is possibly TRBD1 (6 bases). V lost 2 bases, J lost 5 bases, and 12 bases lay in between. The germline CDR1 and CDR2 sequences are SGHAT and FQNNGV. The CDR3 spans 14 residues. CDR3 DNA: TGTGCCAGCAGCTTAAGCAGGGGCACGGAGACCCAGTACTTC. Amino acids: CASSLSRGTETQYF.

This clone was seen just once. V gene TRBV7-2 combines with J gene TRBJ2-3; D unclear. CDR1 and CDR2 from the germline V gene are SGHTA and FQGNSA. This CDR3 region has 15 residues. V was trimmed by 1 base and J by 2 bases, leaving 10 bases between them. CDR3 bases: TGTGCCAGCAGCTTAGGCGGCTATCCCACAGATACGCAGTATTTT. Amino acids: CASSLGGYPTDTQYF.

The V gene is TRBV28, the J gene TRBJ2-6; no reliable D call. Germline CDR1 is MDHEN and CDR2 is SYDVKM. CDR3 length equals 15 residues. Trimming pared 1 base from V and 0 bases from J, leaving 4 bases between. The CDR3 spells CASSLYNSGANVLTF. The CDR3 region has the DNA TGTGCCAGCAGTTTATACAACTCTGGGGCCAACGTCCTGACTTTC. Drawing the rest from reference TRBV28 and TRBJ2-6, the complete variable domain is DVKVTQSSRYLVKRTGEKVFLECVQDMDHENMFWYRQDPGLGLRLIYFSYDVKMKEKGDIPEGYSVSREKKERFSLILESASTNQTSMYLCASSLYNSGANVLTFGAGSRLTVL.

This clone occurred a few times. This rearrangement joins TRBV28 to TRBJ2-7; a possible D gene is TRBD2 (7 bases). The CDR3 is 15 residues long. Between the trimmed V and J ends, which lost 6 bases and 2 bases, there was a span of 17 bases. Germline-derived CDR1 and CDR2 are MDHEN and SYDVKM. CDR3 sequence (DNA): TGTGCCAGCAGGGGGGGGGCTCCTCGACCCTACGAGCAGTACTTC. The encoded protein is CASRGGAPRPYEQYF.